This record concerns one TCR beta chain sequence. What antigen it recognizes has not been identified. No base quality values were provided; no much bigger clone lies one nucleotide off. TCRbeta CDR3 regions were amplified from genomic DNA by means of the immunoSEQ Assay, a bias-controlled multiplex PCR. On the authors' methods: Within the assay, amplification of reference gene primers was used to estimate how many nucleated cells each sample contained. To quantify the absolute abundance of each unique TCRbeta CDR3 rearrangement, sequence reads were collapsed and filtered. For each sample, productive Simpson clonality was calculated by taking the square root of Simpson's diversity index across productive rearrangements. This is the immuneACCESS table as TCRdb keeps it, with only in-frame sequences that have V and J called. A part of the clones is gone; compared with another copy, unresolved V genes explain less than half, and the rest is unexplained. For V, J and clone size, that table is used; D and trimming come from the DNA. For this sample the table gives roughly 38,000 clones, of which about 78% were detected only once. The ten largest clones capture 8.5% to 9% of the sample.

Each collaborating institution followed its own protocols to collect whole blood in K2EDTA tubes. For TCRbeta analysis, collaborators shipped samples as frozen whole blood, isolated PBMCs, or DNA extracted from either of those sample types. Via the germline V gene (reference sequence), CDR1 is SGHNT and CDR2 YYREEE. V loses 0 bases at its end and J loses 7 bases; junction bases beyond the gene matches: 8. The cysteine opens and the phenylalanine closes a CDR3 of 16 amino acids. The only DNA kept is the CDR3, 48 bases in frame from the first base. The data are from a study of blood T cell repertoires in COVID-19 (TCRdb year 2020). Context from the whole study: Collaborator samples came from the United States, Italy and Spain and covered acute and convalescent phases of COVID-19. The material from the prospective study consisted of cDNA or gDNA derived from T cells, B-cell-depleted T cells, or PBMCs. Deeply sampled blood TCRbeta repertoires from subjects exposed to, actively infected with, or recovered from COVID-19 were included in the dataset. A freely available public database, intended as a resource for researchers studying the immune response to SARS-CoV-2, is where the repertoires were released. Samples came from the ongoing ImmuneRACE study (first 160 participants) plus 1,254 subjects from 6 global collaborators. Sample metadata almost always included a de-identified subject ID, COVID-19 status, age in years and sex. Where available, HLA class I and class II types were obtained from metadata supplied by the sample provider rather than from assay-based typing.

The paper's findings and limits, for the study overall: Clinical and demographic metadata were provided uncurated, with the amount varying by source and participant.

The sample comprised peripheral blood. The receptor comes from a man in his 70s with active or convalescent COVID-19. This receptor chain uses TRBV5-4 and TRBJ2-2, and 8 junctional nucleotides match TRBD2. The DNA sequence is as follows: TGTGCCAGCAGCTTGGCTGGCGGGGGGAGGTACGGGGAGCTGTTTTTT. Its translation reads: CASSLAGGGRYGELFF.